The 26 T cell receptor beta chains in this list originate from one sample, sequenced in a study of spatial heterogeneity in lung cancer (dated by TCRdb to between 2019 and 2020). Libraries were prepared through 5' RACE. Sequencer: NextSeq 500. TCRdb passed the public sequencing reads through fastp at Q25 and MiXCR, retaining productive beta sequences. Identical CDR3 proteins give one entry, which carries the most common genes and DNA. The sample includes 5,500 to 7,000 distinct CDR3 sequences, with less than 15% observed a single time. The top ten constitute 20% of the sample. Read against the paper, the sample's time point label means: sample taken at primary tumor resection. The sample consisted of normal lung tissue next to the tumor, taken at surgery. The receptors were sampled from a female donor with early-stage non-small cell lung cancer.

This clonotype qualifies as medium-sized. V and J are TRBV7-2 and TRBJ1-6, with a tentative D call TRBD1 (6 bases). Germline CDR1 is SGHTA and CDR2 is FQGNSA. The CDR3 is 14 residues long. Trimming removed 2 bases from V and 9 bases from J, with 11 bases in between. CDR3 protein: CASSLRDTLSPLHF. In nucleotides, the CDR3 is TGTGCCAGCAGCTTAAGGGACACTCTTTCACCCCTCCACTTT.

The chain uses TRBV6-5 and TRBJ2-7, with 8 bases fitting TRBD2. CDR3 length: 14 residues. Germline loops: CDR1 MNHEY, CDR2 SVGAGI. J lost 3 bases, V lost 6 bases, and 7 bases had no gene match. The CDR3 here is CASRAGGVHYEQYF. For the CDR3, the DNA is TGTGCCAGCAGAGCCGGGGGGGTCCACTACGAGCAGTACTTC.

The chain carries TRBV20-1 and TRBJ2-7; 7 nucleotides agree with TRBD1. Looked up from germline, CDR1 is DFQATT and CDR2 is SNEGSKA (reference sequence). This CDR3 contains 15 residues. Trimming removed 5 bases from V and 1 base from J; junction bases left unmatched: 11. CDR3 sequence reads: CSAAWGTEVSYEQYF. In DNA form, the CDR3 reads TGCAGTGCTGCATGGGGGACAGAAGTTTCCTACGAGCAGTACTTC.

The J gene is TRBJ2-1, the V gene TRBV15, with TRBD1 matching over 8 bases. There are 16 residues in the CDR3. The germline gives CDR1 LNHNV, CDR2 YYDKDF (reference sequence). Unmatched junction bases numbered 8, after V lost 0 bases and J lost 7 bases. CDR3 sequence (DNA): TGTGCCACCAGCAGAGATTTGCAGGGGGCGCGAAATGAGCAGTTCTTC. The encoded protein is CATSRDLQGARNEQFF.

This clonotype has only one observation. A much larger clone differs by one base, so this may be a read error. The chain links TRBV2 to TRBJ1-5, with D perhaps TRBD1 (6 bases). Germline V lookup: CDR1 SNHLY, CDR2 FYNNEI. The CDR3 is made up of 17 amino acids. The chain's CDR3 is CAISEDSYGGTDQPQHF. For the CDR3, the DNA is TGTGCCATCAGTGAAGATTCTTATGGGGGCACCGATCAGCCCCAGCATTTT. The whole variable domain, remainder taken from reference TRBV2 and TRBJ1-5, is EPEVTQTPSHQVTQMGQEVILRCVPISNHLYFYWYRQILGQKVEFLVSFYNNEISEKSEIFDDQFSVERPDGSNFTLKIRSTKLEDSAMYFCAISEDSYGGTDQPQHFGDGTRLSIL.

The rearrangement links TRBV10-3 to TRBJ2-3, with D tentatively TRBD2 (5 bases). The V end was cut by 4 bases, the J end by 3 bases, with 11 bases between. The CDR3 has 14 amino acids. Germline loops: CDR1 ENHRY, CDR2 SYGVKD. As DNA, the CDR3 is TGTGCCATCAGTGTGGGGAGAGGGACAGATACGCAGTATTTT. Translated, it gives CAISVGRGTDTQYF.

This clonotype was detected many times. The chain joins TRBV28 to TRBJ2-2; D may be TRBD2 (6 bases). Germline CDR1 reads MDHEN; CDR2 reads SYDVKM. The CDR3 loop spans 18 amino acids. V was shortened by 2 bases and J by 0 bases, with 16 bases between the two germline ends. The CDR3 DNA sequence: TGTGCCAGCAGTTTACGGAGGGCAGCAAGCTCGAACACCGGGGAGCTGTTTTTT. It specifies CASSLRRAASSNTGELFF.

This clonotype was picked up many times. The chain uses TRBV28 and TRBJ2-1, with D perhaps matching TRBD2 (5 bases). V was trimmed by 5 bases and J by 10 bases, leaving 9 bases between them. Germline V gene data show CDR1 as MDHEN and CDR2 as SYDVKM. The CDR3 is made up of 11 amino acids. The CDR3 sequence is CASSPKREQFF. DNA of the CDR3: TGTGCCAGCAGTCCCAAGCGGGAGCAGTTCTTC.

The sample holds many counts of this clonotype. This chain links TRBV28 with TRBJ1-5; D not resolved. This CDR3 is built from 15 residues. V was clipped by 6 bases and J by 5 bases, with 17 bases between them. Germline CDR1 reads MDHEN; CDR2 reads SYDVKM. This CDR3 is CASSRSIAWDQPQHF. CDR3 nucleotides: TGTGCCAGCAGCCGGTCTATCGCGTGGGATCAGCCCCAGCATTTT.

This clonotype was observed many times. This chain links TRBV11-2 with TRBJ2-5, with D possibly being TRBD1 (5 bases). Between the trimmed V and J ends, which lost 5 bases and 0 bases, there was a span of 10 bases. The CDR3 is made up of 14 amino acids. Germline-derived CDR1 and CDR2 are SGHAT and FQNNGV. DNA of the CDR3: TGTGCCAGCAGCCCAGACAGATACCAAGAGACCCAGTACTTC. Its protein product is CASSPDRYQETQYF.

By sample share, this clonotype is large. The rearrangement links TRBV5-6 to TRBJ2-6; D gene ambiguous. Germline V CDR1 and CDR2: SGHDT, YYEEEE. Trimming removed 4 bases at V and 1 base at J, with 18 bases between. This CDR3 region has 18 residues. This CDR3 is CASSPPERPLSGANVLTF. In DNA form, the CDR3 reads TGTGCCAGCAGCCCCCCGGAAAGGCCATTGTCTGGGGCCAACGTCCTGACTTTC. Full variable domain (remainder filled in from reference TRBV5-6 and TRBJ2-6): DAGVTQSPTHLIKTRGQQVTLRCSPKSGHDTVSWYQQALGQGPQFIFQYYEEEERQRGNFPDRFSGHQFPNYSSELNVNALLLGDSALYLCASSPPERPLSGANVLTFGAGSRLTVL.

This clonotype occurred many times. The CDR3 region has the DNA TGCGCCAGCAGCTTTAGGGACATCGATGGCTACACCTTC. Translation: CASSFRDIDGYTF. The J gene is TRBJ1-2, the V gene TRBV5-1; TRBD1 might be the D (6 bases). V shed 2 bases and J shed 6 bases, with 11 bases lying between them. This CDR3 comprises 13 residues. Germline CDR1 SGHRS, CDR2 YFSETQ.

This clonotype was seen repeatedly, ten times or more. The chain uses TRBV7-2 and TRBJ1-1; D might be TRBD1 (6 bases). Germline values: CDR1 SGHTA, CDR2 FQGNSA. The ends were cut back, 4 bases at V and 10 bases at J, with 13 bases in the middle. CDR3 length: 12 residues. The CDR3 nucleotides read TGTGCCAGCAGCTCACAGGGATTGGCAGCTTTCTTT. Protein: CASSSQGLAAFF. Full variable domain (rest looked up from reference TRBV7-2 and TRBJ1-1): GAGVSQSPSNKVTEKGKDVELRCDPISGHTALYWYRQSLGQGLEFLIYFQGNSAPDKSGLPSDRFSAERTGGSVSTLTIQRTQQEDSAVYLCASSSQGLAAFFGQGTRLTVV.

This clonotype showed up just a few times. The chain links TRBV9 to TRBJ1-3; no definite D call. In germline, CDR1 is SGDLS, CDR2 YYNGEE. This CDR3 is built from 13 residues. V shed 0 bases and J shed 4 bases, with 5 bases lying between them. The CDR3 sequence is CASSVGEGNTIYF. Written as DNA, the CDR3 is TGTGCCAGCAGCGTAGGAGAAGGAAACACCATATATTTT. Full variable domain (missing parts from reference TRBV9 and TRBJ1-3): DSGVTQTPKHLITATGQRVTLRCSPRSGDLSVYWYQQSLDQGLQFLIQYYNGEERAKGNILERFSAQQFPDLHSELNLSSLELGDSALYFCASSVGEGNTIYFGEGSWLTVV.

In this sample, this clonotype is medium-sized. CDR3 loop: CASSVATGRTGELFF. Written as DNA, the CDR3 is TGTGCCAGCAGCGTAGCCACAGGGAGGACCGGGGAGCTGTTTTTT. V and J are TRBV9 and TRBJ2-2; D possibly uses TRBD1 or TRBD2 (6 bases each). The CDR3 length is 15 residues. Germline V lookup: CDR1 SGDLS, CDR2 YYNGEE. V gave up 0 bases and J gave up 5 bases, with 11 bases separating them.

In nucleotides, the CDR3 is TGTGCCAGCAGCTTAACGTTGGGCAATCAGCCCCAGCATTTT. It translates to CASSLTLGNQPQHF. The V gene is TRBV7-2, the J gene TRBJ1-5; D unclear. This CDR3 region has 14 residues. V shed 2 bases and J shed 2 bases, with 7 bases lying between them. CDR1 is SGHTA and CDR2 is FQGNSA in the germline V gene.

This clonotype was seen ten or more times. The V call is TRBV2, the J call TRBJ2-1; possibly TRBD2 for D (6 bases). The CDR3 totals 16 residues. V was pared by 3 bases and J by 2 bases, with 14 bases between. Germline loops: CDR1 SNHLY, CDR2 FYNNEI. DNA for the CDR3: TGTGCCAGCAGTGACACTAGCCAAAAAACCTACAATGAGCAGTTCTTC. Amino acid sequence: CASSDTSQKTYNEQFF.

The chain has TRBV20-1 and TRBJ1-1, with 7 bases lining up with TRBD1. The CDR3 sequence is 14 residues long. Germline trimming cut 0 bases from V and 5 bases from J; bases unmatched to any gene: 6. The germline V gene encodes CDR1 DFQATT and CDR2 SNEGSKA (reference sequence). The CDR3 DNA sequence: TGCAGTGCTAGAGACCCACAGGGGTGGACTGAAGCTTTCTTT. This translates into CSARDPQGWTEAFF.

In this sample, this clonotype turned up a few times. The chain has TRBV20-1 and TRBJ2-7; TRBD2 aligns across 10 bases. With 6 bases clipped from V and 3 bases from J, the junction kept 8 bases outside the gene matches. Germline V gene data show CDR1 as DFQATT and CDR2 as SNEGSKA (reference sequence). CDR3 length: 14 amino acids. Here the CDR3 DNA reads TGCAGTGCCCCCACTAGCGGGGCTAACTACGAGCAGTACTTC. Residues: CSAPTSGANYEQYF.

By sample share, this clonotype is large. The rearrangement links TRBV5-1 to TRBJ2-2; D gene uncertain. Germline V gives CDR1 SGHRS, CDR2 YFSETQ. This CDR3 is 15 amino acids long. V shed 0 bases and J shed 6 bases, with 12 bases lying between them. CDR3 loop: CASSLEGEMAGELFF. The DNA for the CDR3 is TGCGCCAGCAGCTTGGAGGGCGAGATGGCCGGGGAGCTGTTTTTT.

This clonotype was detected many times. This sequence joins TRBV6-2 or TRBV6-3 and TRBJ1-5; the D gene is possibly TRBD1 (5 bases). CDR1 is MNHEY and CDR2 is SVGEGT in the germline V gene. The CDR3 spans 14 residues. The V gene lost 6 bases and the J gene lost 0 bases, with 9 bases spanning the gap. CDR3 region: CASSWDLSNQPQHF. CDR3 sequence (DNA): TGTGCCAGCAGCTGGGACCTTAGCAATCAGCCCCAGCATTTT.

This clonotype occurred many times. The rearrangement joins TRBV7-6 to TRBJ2-5; 7 bases line up with TRBD1. The germline CDR1 and CDR2 sequences are SGHVS and FNYEAQ. V gave up 5 bases and J gave up 2 bases; unmatched junction bases: 14. The CDR3 runs 17 residues. CDR3 sequence: CASSNRSTGVEQETQYF. In nucleotides, the CDR3 is TGTGCCAGCAGCAACCGCTCAACAGGGGTAGAGCAAGAGACCCAGTACTTC.

This clonotype was detected ten times or more. The CDR3 DNA reads TGTGCCAGCAGTTTTCGGGAATATGGATCACCCCTCCACTTT. Protein product: CASSFREYGSPLHF. This sequence joins TRBV28 and TRBJ1-6; D call uncertain. Trimming cost V 3 bases and J 10 bases, with 13 bases left between them. Germline CDR1 reads MDHEN; CDR2 reads SYDVKM. The CDR3 covers 14 residues.

By sample fraction, this clonotype is medium-sized (0.01 to 0.1%). The chain carries TRBV7-9 and TRBJ2-1; weak D call: TRBD1 (5 bases). Germline values: CDR1 SEHNR, CDR2 FQNEAQ (reference sequence). Trimming stripped 5 bases from V and 6 bases from J, with 20 bases between. The length of the CDR3 is 16 residues. The CDR3 DNA is TGTGCCAGCAGCCCCCAGGGTAGCCTGGGTGGCAATGAGCAGTTCTTC. Its translation is CASSPQGSLGGNEQFF.

This clonotype was seen many times. This chain uses TRBV5-1 with TRBJ2-1; 7 bases are a match to TRBD1. The J segment lost 10 bases and the V segment lost 4 bases, leaving 8 bases of the junction unmatched. The length of the CDR3 is 13 residues. CDR1 is SGHRS and CDR2 is YFSETQ in the germline V gene. CDR3 sequence: CASSHRDSQEQFF. CDR3 in DNA: TGCGCCAGCAGCCACAGGGACAGTCAAGAGCAGTTCTTC.

This clonotype has ten or more counts. The chain has TRBV7-3 and TRBJ2-2, with D unresolved. Germline V CDR1 and CDR2: SGHTA, FQGTGA. The CDR3 has 13 amino acids. Deletions cut 1 base from V and 5 bases from J, with 5 bases between. The CDR3 loop is CASSLRVTGELFF. Written as DNA, the CDR3 is TGTGCCAGCAGCTTAAGGGTAACCGGGGAGCTGTTTTTT.